This T cell receptor (beta chain) is from a study of T cells in Graves' hyperthyroidism and ophthalmopathy. CDR1 and CDR2 from the germline V gene are LGHDT and YNNKEL (reference sequence). Trimming at V came to 0 bases and at J to 4 bases, leaving 6 bases not matched to a gene. The CDR3 is 16 amino acids. It was RNA transcripts that yielded the amplified TCR beta CDR3 regions. A first-round RT-PCR of the TCR CDR3 used the HTBI primer set. Using its own MiXCR run on the multiplex PCR reads, TCRdb lists one record per CDR3 protein. The table has roughly 740,000 distinct CDR3 sequences, about 17% seen once. This clonotype came up many times.

The source of this sequence is a man younger than 30 with Graves' hyperthyroidism. The V and J genes are TRBV3-1 and TRBJ2-3, with 8 bases identical to TRBD2. The material sequenced was blood. The CDR3 DNA follows: TGTGCCAGCAGCCAAGATCGGGGACTAGTGGCAGATACGCAGTATTTT. It yields the protein CASSQDRGLVADTQYF.